This T cell receptor (beta chain) was recovered during a study of T cells after yellow fever vaccination. Study-wide findings and caveats: Reappearing after the booster were most of the clones from primary vaccination (less than 97% CD4, 88% CD8). The study found a weaker secondary response that peaked faster, day 5 versus 15.

This clonotype was counted a few times. Antigen unknown. Germline CDR1 reads KGHDR; CDR2 reads SFDVKD. V lost 3 bases to trimming and J lost 5 bases, with 10 bases between them. This CDR3 spans 14 amino acids. 5'RACE template switching added a universal primer site and UMIs to TCR cDNA. TCRdb used MiXCR to reprocess the 5' RACE reads, holding one entry per CDR3 protein. The top ten clones hold 15% of a sample with some 600,000 distinct CDR3 sequences, about 12% of them seen once. The chain combines TRBV24-1 with TRBJ2-1; no clear D gene. This receptor was identified in a young man who received the YFV17D yellow fever vaccine. The sample was PBMCs, taken on the day of the yellow fever booster vaccination. CDR3 DNA sequence: TGTGCCACCAGTGATGTCCGGCAGAACAATGAGCAGTTCTTC. It is translated as CATSDVRQNNEQFF.